This TCR beta chain stems from a study of blood T cell repertoires in COVID-19. Study as a whole: Acute and convalescent COVID-19 samples came from the United States, Italy and Spain.

Patients at the Seattle site were enrolled during active infection and followed longitudinally. As handled by the study authors: Amplified reference gene primers provided the basis for estimating nucleated cell counts. Here immunoSEQ multiplex PCR was the method, and the copy in TCRdb shows in-frame clones only, minus some. V and J calls and clone size follow that table, whereas D and trimming were derived from the DNA. Of over 150,000 clones listed, around nine tenths are singletons. This CDR3 has 13 amino acids. The germline gives CDR1 SQVTM, CDR2 ANQGSEA. Trimming left V 0 bases short and J 6 bases short, with 10 bases between. The count of this clone is one.

V usage is TRBV29-1 and J usage is TRBJ2-3; no clear D gene. The sequencing sample was made of peripheral blood. The source of this sequence is a man aged 45-65 years with COVID-19, enrolled during active disease. The CDR3 sequence: CSVEDRGRDTQYF. CDR3 DNA sequence: TGCAGCGTTGAAGATCGCGGAAGGGATACGCAGTATTTT.